The 2 T cell receptor beta chains presented below share a single source sample, sequenced in a study of T cell repertoires in cytomegalovirus infection. TCRdb reprocessed the reads with MiXCR, giving one entry per CDR3 protein. The sample consists of some 900,000 distinct CDR3 sequences, around a third of them appearing once. These receptors lack a known antigen. The sequencing used cultured CD8+ T cells from PBMCs, collected from culture after CMV antigen stimulation. All receptors come from a human donor in good health (CMV status not recorded). Some clones in this sample may be carry-over from other donors' samples.

This chain uses TRBV28 with TRBJ2-3; D is ambiguous. The length of the CDR3 is 16 residues. Trimming cost V 1 base and J 2 bases, with 13 bases left between them. CDR1 is MDHEN and CDR2 is SYDVKM in the germline V gene. DNA for the CDR3: TGTGCCAGCAGTTTATACGGGTTGGGAAACACAGATACGCAGTATTTT. Its protein is CASSLYGLGNTDTQYF.

This clonotype was detected only a few times. The J gene is TRBJ2-7, the V gene TRBV6-2 or TRBV6-3, with D tentatively TRBD1 (6 bases). This CDR3 is built from 16 residues. Trimming shortened V by 4 bases and J by 1 base, and 17 bases separated the two germline ends. Germline V CDR1 and CDR2: MNHEY, SVGEGT. Here the CDR3 DNA reads TGTGCCAGCAGTTCTCCGGGGCAGGGGCCTTCCTACGAGCAGTACGTC. This encodes CASSSPGQGPSYEQYV.